The 25 T cell receptor beta chains below all came from one sample that was sequenced in a study of blood T cell repertoires in COVID-19. Using immunoSEQ multiplex PCR, the repertoire was profiled, and TCRdb retains in-frame clones only, with some absent. The repertoire holds around 230,000 clones, with around four fifths as singletons. The sample comprised peripheral blood. Every receptor here comes from a woman aged 70-85 years with active or convalescent COVID-19.

The V call is TRBV30, the J call TRBJ2-2; possibly TRBD1 for D (5 bases). Germline V gene sequence: CDR1 GTSNPN, CDR2 SVGIG (reference sequence). The V end was cut by 4 bases, the J end by 1 base, with 10 bases between. The CDR3 sequence is 14 residues long. In DNA form, the CDR3 reads TGTGCCTGGACCATCACAGGGAACACCGGGGAGCTGTTTTTT. It specifies CAWTITGNTGELFF.

V gene TRBV7-3 combines with J gene TRBJ1-2, with 9 bases lining up with TRBD1. With 2 bases clipped from V and 5 bases from J, the junction kept 6 bases outside the gene matches. The length of the CDR3 is 15 residues. In germline, CDR1 is SGHTA, CDR2 FQGTGA. CDR3 sequence: CASSLGTGREYGYTF. In DNA form, the CDR3 reads TGTGCCAGCAGCTTAGGGACAGGGCGAGAATATGGCTACACCTTC.

V gene TRBV14 combines with J gene TRBJ1-2; D may be TRBD1 (5 bases). Germline V gene data show CDR1 as SGHDN and CDR2 as FVKESK. The CDR3 sequence is 13 residues long. V was clipped by 6 bases and J by 7 bases, with 15 bases between them. Here the CDR3 DNA reads TGTGCCAGCAGTCCAGGGCCTCAGGGTGGCTACACCTTC. Protein sequence: CASSPGPQGGYTF.

The chain links TRBV27 to TRBJ2-3; no firm D call. Trimming took off 5 bases at V and 1 base at J, with 7 bases between the two ends. Germline CDR1 reads MNHEY; CDR2 reads SMNVEV (reference sequence). The CDR3 contains 13 residues. The CDR3 here is CASSPPGTDTQYF. In nucleotides, the CDR3 is TGTGCCAGCAGTCCCCCCGGCACAGATACGCAGTATTTT.

The V gene is TRBV11-3, the J gene TRBJ2-4; no reliable D call. Germline CDR1 reads SGHNT; CDR2 reads YENEEA. CDR3 length: 13 amino acids. V was shortened by 1 base and J by 5 bases, with 6 bases between the two germline ends. The CDR3 loop reads CASSLGQENIQYF. The CDR3 region has the DNA TGTGCCAGCAGCTTAGGGCAAGAAAACATTCAGTACTTC.

This chain links TRBV6-5 with TRBJ1-6; a weak D match, TRBD1 (6 bases). Trimming cost V 2 bases and J 7 bases, with 9 bases left between them. Germline values: CDR1 MNHEY, CDR2 SVGAGI. The CDR3 contains 14 residues. In DNA form, the CDR3 reads TGTGCCAGCAGTTACCGGACAGCAAATTCACCCCTCCACTTT. Translating it yields CASSYRTANSPLHF.

The chain combines TRBV28 with TRBJ1-1; 8 nucleotides align to TRBD1. Losses at the gene ends were 6 bases for V and 5 bases for J; bases not matched to a gene: 11. The germline V gene has CDR1 MDHEN and CDR2 SYDVKM. This CDR3 spans 15 amino acids. DNA of the CDR3: TGTGCCAGCAGACCCCCCAGGGGGCATAGTACTGAAGCTTTCTTT. Protein product: CASRPPRGHSTEAFF.

The V gene is TRBV19, the J gene TRBJ1-2, with 7 positions matching TRBD1. The CDR3 is made up of 15 amino acids. V lost 4 bases and J lost 4; bases outside the gene matches: 9. Germline-derived CDR1 and CDR2 are LNHDA and SQIVND (reference sequence). DNA of the CDR3: TGTGCCAGTAGTACACCGGGACAGTGGGCCTATGGCTACACCTTC. Its translation: CASSTPGQWAYGYTF.

J is TRBJ1-2 and V is TRBV7-9; 7 positions agree with TRBD1. V was pared by 5 bases and J by 4 bases, with 10 bases of the junction left unmatched. The CDR3 spans 15 residues. CDR1 is SEHNR, CDR2 FQNEAQ, per germline (reference sequence). This CDR3 reads CASSKGDRRVYGYTF. DNA for the CDR3: TGTGCCAGCAGCAAGGGGGACAGAAGGGTCTATGGCTACACCTTC.

The chain uses TRBV5-1 and TRBJ2-5; 7 nucleotides match TRBD1. The junction had 12 bases not matched to a gene; V was cut back by 0 bases and J by 1 base. CDR3 length: 18 amino acids. Germline V gene sequence: CDR1 SGHRS, CDR2 YFSETQ. CDR3 bases: TGCGCCAGCAGCTTGGCCGGCTGGGACAGCACTAGCCAAGAGACCCAGTACTTC. Translation: CASSLAGWDSTSQETQYF.

This rearrangement joins TRBV6-5 to TRBJ2-7; D possibly corresponds to TRBD1 (7 bases). Per the germline V gene, CDR1 is MNHEY and CDR2 is SVGAGI. CDR3 size: 14 residues. Between the trimmed V and J ends, which lost 7 bases and 6 bases, there was a span of 19 bases. CDR3 protein: CASTRGQGGSEQYF. The CDR3 bases are TGTGCCAGCACAAGGGGGCAGGGGGGCTCCGAGCAGTACTTC.

The CDR3 protein is CASSVGGGRTDTQYF. CDR3 sequence (DNA): TGTGCCAGCAGCGTCGGCGGGGGTAGGACAGATACGCAGTATTTT. The chain has TRBV9 and TRBJ2-3; 7 bases match TRBD2. The junction had 6 bases not matched to a gene; V was cut back by 2 bases and J by 3 bases. There are 15 residues in the CDR3. Germline assignment: CDR1 SGDLS and CDR2 YYNGEE.

V usage is TRBV3-1 (or the pseudogene TRBV3-2) and J usage is TRBJ2-5; 7 bases are a match to TRBD1. This CDR3 has 14 residues. Germline assignment: CDR1 LGHDT and CDR2 YNNKEL (reference sequence). After removal of 4 bases from V and 5 bases from J, the junction contained 7 bases not matched to a gene. The CDR3 sequence: CASSRRQGVETQYF. The CDR3 DNA reads as TGTGCCAGCAGCCGTAGACAGGGTGTGGAGACCCAGTACTTC.

The chain recombines TRBV7-2 with TRBJ1-2; TRBD1 matches at 7 bases. V lost 5 bases and J lost 0; bases outside the gene matches: 6. The CDR3 totals 15 residues. The germline V gene has CDR1 SGHTA and CDR2 FQGNSA. CDR3 loop: CASSKDRPPNYGYTF. The CDR3 bases are TGTGCCAGCAGCAAGGACAGGCCTCCTAACTATGGCTACACCTTC.

Only one count was recorded for this clone. The V gene is TRBV7-8, the J gene TRBJ2-2; 15 nucleotides match TRBD2. The CDR3 has 17 residues. Germline CDR1 is SGHVS and CDR2 is FQNEAQ. The junction had 6 bases not matched to a gene; V was cut back by 3 bases and J by 7 bases. The chain's CDR3 is CASSLGLAGGLGGELFF. The CDR3 nucleotides are TGTGCCAGCAGCTTGGGACTAGCGGGAGGTCTGGGCGGGGAGCTGTTTTTT.

The rearrangement uses TRBV6-5 and TRBJ1-5, with 7 bases fitting TRBD1. This CDR3 spans 13 amino acids. V lost 4 bases, J lost 4 bases, and 1 base stayed unmatched. Looked up from germline, CDR1 is MNHEY and CDR2 is SVGAGI. This CDR3 is CASSSRGNQPQHF. The CDR3 nucleotides are TGTGCCAGCAGTTCCAGGGGGAATCAGCCCCAGCATTTT.

The chain has TRBV13 and TRBJ2-1; 9 bases map to TRBD2. After removal of 1 base from V and 8 bases from J, the junction contained 12 bases not matched to a gene. Germline V gene lookup returns CDR1 PRHDT and CDR2 FYEKMQ (reference sequence). The CDR3 is made up of 17 amino acids. The CDR3 loop reads CASSLAPGLAISDEQFF. The CDR3 DNA reads TGTGCCAGCAGCTTAGCGCCGGGACTAGCTATAAGTGATGAGCAGTTCTTC.

The chain has TRBV7-2 and TRBJ1-5; tentative D call: TRBD1 (5 bases). V dropped 4 bases and J dropped 3 bases, with 10 bases sitting between them. This CDR3 spans 14 amino acids. Germline-derived CDR1 and CDR2 are SGHTA and FQGNSA. The CDR3 sequence: CASSYTGDNQPQHF. CDR3 in DNA: TGTGCCAGCAGCTATACGGGGGACAATCAGCCCCAGCATTTT.

As DNA, the CDR3 is TGTGCCAGCAGCCCACGTGGGGGCAGGGGGCTCCCAACTAATGAAAAACTGTTTTTT. Residues: CASSPRGGRGLPTNEKLFF. The chain carries TRBV13 and TRBJ1-4; 8 nucleotides align to TRBD1. After removal of 5 bases from V and 0 bases from J, the junction contained 14 bases not matched to a gene. The CDR3 has 19 amino acids. Germline V gives CDR1 PRHDT, CDR2 FYEKMQ (reference sequence).

This chain links TRBV4-1 with TRBJ2-3; TRBD2 matches at 10 bases. CDR1 and CDR2 (germline): MGHRA, YSYEKL. V was pared by 3 bases and J by 6 bases, with 12 bases of the junction left unmatched. This CDR3 is built from 17 residues. The CDR3 reads CASSHEGLAANSDTQYF. DNA for the CDR3: TGCGCCAGCAGCCATGAAGGACTAGCGGCTAATTCGGATACGCAGTATTTT.

The chain has TRBV23-1 and TRBJ1-1, with a weak D call TRBD1 (5 bases). TRBV23-1 belongs to the ORF category, with a function that is uncertain. The CDR3 is 17 amino acids. V lost 0 bases and J lost 4, with 18 bases in between. CDR3 nucleotides: TGCGCCAGCAGTCAATCGGGATTCAGGGATTTGAGCACTGAAGCTTTCTTT. Encoded protein: CASSQSGFRDLSTEAFF.

The chain couples TRBV24-1 to TRBJ1-4; 7 bases fit TRBD1. From germline, CDR1 is KGHDR and CDR2 SFDVKD. The CDR3 spans 15 residues. Trimming removed 4 bases from V and 4 bases from J; junction bases left unmatched: 5. This CDR3 is CATSDPGTDNEKLFF. The CDR3 DNA is TGTGCCACCAGTGACCCCGGGACAGATAATGAAAAACTGTTTTTT.

The chain joins TRBV7-8 to TRBJ1-1; D is uncertain. Germline V gives CDR1 SGHVS, CDR2 FQNEAQ. The CDR3 loop spans 15 amino acids. V was trimmed by 2 bases and J by 5 bases, leaving 15 bases between them. CDR3 DNA sequence: TGTGCCAGCAGCTTACTCATCCGGGGAGGAACTGAAGCTTTCTTT. Translating it yields CASSLLIRGGTEAFF.

V is TRBV9 and J is TRBJ2-2, with TRBD2 identical over 8 bases. Trimming removed 4 bases from V and 4 bases from J; junction bases left unmatched: 12. The V gene's germline CDR1 is SGDLS and CDR2 YYNGEE. This CDR3 contains 17 residues. In DNA form, the CDR3 reads TGTGCCAGCAGCCCAACTAGCGGCGGTATGAGCACCGGGGAGCTGTTTTTT. Translation gives CASSPTSGGMSTGELFF.

V is TRBV7-9 and J is TRBJ1-2, with TRBD1 matching over 7 bases. CDR1 is SEHNR, CDR2 FQNEAQ, per germline (reference sequence). The length of the CDR3 is 13 residues. With 1 base clipped from V and 6 bases from J, the junction kept 2 bases outside the gene matches. This CDR3 reads CASSLDQGDGYTF. DNA for the CDR3: TGTGCCAGCAGCTTAGACCAGGGGGATGGCTACACCTTC.